The 32 T cell receptor beta chains given below trace back to one sample, sequenced in a study of cytomegalovirus exposure and HLA in healthy donors. 13 Jbeta primers and 60 Vbeta primers were used for the PCR. The protocol was immunoSEQ multiplex PCR, while the TCRdb copy is restricted to in-frame clones and leaves out a portion. The sample carries about 160,000 clones, roughly 80% recorded once. Sequencing input: PBMCs. These TCRs come from a young woman in good health and CMV-seropositive.

Worth noting for this clone: This is likely a read error, given that the CDR3 carries no conserved phenylalanine or tryptophan at its end. It is unclear where the CDR3 begins or ends on the DNA, so no DNA is shown, and the CDR3 is as TCRdb lists it. The rearrangement uses TRBV6-1 and TRBJ1-1; TRBD1 is the table's D call, not checked against the DNA. Germline loops: CDR1 MNHNS, CDR2 SASEGT. The CDR3 sequence runs 10 residues, both termini included. The CDR3 is CASSEALTAI.

The chain links TRBV5-1 to TRBJ1-2, with unresolved D. Germline V gene lookup returns CDR1 SGHRS and CDR2 YFSETQ. There are 15 residues in the CDR3. The ends were cut back, 0 bases at V and 2 bases at J, with 11 bases in the middle. The CDR3: CASSLAFGSNYGYTF. CDR3 nucleotide sequence: TGCGCCAGCAGCTTGGCATTCGGGAGCAACTATGGCTACACCTTC.

This clone was seen a single time. The chain employs TRBV4-3 and TRBJ2-1, with 8 bases lining up with TRBD1. With 3 bases clipped from V and 0 bases from J, the junction kept 4 bases outside the gene matches. The germline CDR1 and CDR2 sequences are LGHNA and YSLEER. This CDR3 region has 16 residues. Here the CDR3 DNA reads TGCGCCAGCAGCCATGACACAGGGGGCTCCTACAATGAGCAGTTCTTC. It encodes CASSHDTGGSYNEQFF.

The CDR3: CASSLRQGEAFF. CDR3 DNA sequence: TGTGCCAGCTCACTACGCCAGGGCGAAGCTTTCTTT. V and J are TRBV18 and TRBJ1-1; weak D call: TRBD1 (5 bases). The length of the CDR3 is 12 residues. V gave up 4 bases and J gave up 8 bases, with 11 bases separating them. In germline, CDR1 is KGHSH, CDR2 LQKENI.

The rearrangement joins TRBV29-1 to TRBJ1-1, with D tentatively TRBD1 (6 bases). The CDR3 runs 14 residues. Trimming took 5 bases from V and 0 from J, leaving 13 bases between them. CDR1 SQVTM and CDR2 ANQGSEA come from the germline V gene. The CDR3 bases are TGCAGCGTTCCCGGGGGGCCCATGAACACTGAAGCTTTCTTT. Amino acids: CSVPGGPMNTEAFF.

The chain has TRBV27 and TRBJ2-7; 8 bases are a match to TRBD2. The CDR3 loop spans 13 amino acids. Germline trimming cut 7 bases from V and 7 bases from J; bases unmatched to any gene: 9. Germline values: CDR1 MNHEY, CDR2 SMNVEV (reference sequence). In DNA, the CDR3 is TGTGCCAGCAAACTAGCGGCTTGGCGGGAGCAGTACTTC. This gives the protein CASKLAAWREQYF.

The chain has TRBV6-5 and TRBJ1-5; no clear D gene. The V and J ends lost 3 bases and 5 bases respectively, with 11 bases between them. The CDR3 totals 14 residues. Germline V lookup: CDR1 MNHEY, CDR2 SVGAGI. DNA for the CDR3: TGTGCCAGCAGTTATACGGGAAACCATCAGCCCCAGCATTTT. Its protein product is CASSYTGNHQPQHF.

The V call is TRBV29-1, the J call TRBJ1-2, with TRBD1 matching 7 bases. With V trimmed by 4 bases and J by 4 bases, 6 bases remained unmatched. CDR3 length equals 13 residues. From germline, CDR1 is SQVTM and CDR2 ANQGSEA. CDR3 bases: TGCAGCGTTGCTAGGGACAGCGGCTATGGCTACACCTTC. Residues: CSVARDSGYGYTF.

The rearrangement links TRBV4-3 to TRBJ2-3, with TRBD1 matching over 7 bases. Germline CDR1 LGHNA, CDR2 YSLEER. The trim removed 1 base at V and 4 bases at J, leaving 8 bases unmatched. This CDR3 spans 16 amino acids. The CDR3 reads CASSQVLGQGADTQYF. Here the CDR3 DNA reads TGCGCCAGCAGCCAAGTACTAGGCCAGGGGGCAGATACGCAGTATTTT.

The sample holds one count of this clone. The V gene is TRBV5-6, the J gene TRBJ2-5; 7 bases match TRBD2. The germline V gene encodes CDR1 SGHDT and CDR2 YYEEEE. This CDR3 has 14 residues. The V segment lost 2 bases and the J segment 3 bases; nucleotides outside the gene matches: 4. CDR3 nucleotide sequence: TGTGCCAGCAGCTTTTCCGGGACTAAAGAGACCCAGTACTTC. Its translation is CASSFSGTKETQYF.

V gene TRBV2 combines with J gene TRBJ1-3; D is possibly TRBD1 (6 bases). Deletions cut 6 bases from V and 0 bases from J, with 15 bases between. CDR1 SNHLY and CDR2 FYNNEI come from the germline V gene. The length of the CDR3 is 16 residues. The CDR3 region is CASRIRPDSSGNTIYF. As DNA, the CDR3 is TGTGCCAGCAGAATAAGACCGGACAGCTCTGGAAACACCATATATTTT.

This clone was counted a single time. This rearrangement joins TRBV9 to TRBJ2-3; no clear D gene. The V gene's germline CDR1 is SGDLS and CDR2 YYNGEE. This CDR3 is 15 amino acids long. Trimming shortened V by 0 bases and J by 0 bases, and 8 bases separated the two germline ends. CDR3 protein: CASSVGWASTDTQYF. The CDR3 nucleotides read TGTGCCAGCAGCGTAGGTTGGGCTAGCACAGATACGCAGTATTTT.

The chain uses TRBV4-3 and TRBJ2-3, with 11 positions matching TRBD2. The germline CDR1 and CDR2 sequences are LGHNA and YSLEER. The CDR3 is 14 amino acids. Trimming removed 1 base from V and 7 bases from J; junction bases left unmatched: 1. The CDR3 spells CASSQVAGGHTQYF. CDR3 coding DNA: TGCGCCAGCAGCCAAGTAGCGGGAGGGCATACGCAGTATTTT.

The chain has TRBV20-1 and TRBJ1-2; D not resolved. The V end lost 6 bases, the J end lost 6 bases, and 8 bases lay between the germline ends. Germline assignment: CDR1 DFQATT and CDR2 SNEGSKA (reference sequence). This CDR3 is 10 amino acids long. CDR3 region: CSARVDGYTF. The CDR3 region has the DNA TGCAGTGCCCGGGTGGATGGCTACACCTTC.

J is TRBJ2-7 and V is TRBV10-3, with D perhaps TRBD2 (5 bases). The length of the CDR3 is 13 residues. Germline values: CDR1 ENHRY, CDR2 SYGVKD. The V gene lost 8 bases and the J gene lost 3 bases, with 14 bases spanning the gap. The CDR3 DNA follows: TGTGCCATCCTTTCCGGGAATTTCTACGAGCAGTACTTC. This translates into CAILSGNFYEQYF.

CDR3 in DNA: TGTGCCAGCAGCCAAACAGGTTACGAGCAGTACTTC. Its protein product is CASSQTGYEQYF. This chain uses TRBV6-5 with TRBJ2-7; D perhaps matches TRBD1 (5 bases). V was cut by 6 bases and J by 4 bases, with 10 bases left in between. From germline, CDR1 is MNHEY and CDR2 SVGAGI. This CDR3 is built from 12 residues.

The chain has TRBV7-2 and TRBJ1-1, with D hard to call. This CDR3 contains 13 residues. The V and J ends lost 4 bases and 4 bases respectively, with 10 bases between them. Germline-derived CDR1 and CDR2 are SGHTA and FQGNSA. The CDR3 DNA reads as TGTGCCAGCAGCTCTGAGAGAGGCACTGAAGCTTTCTTT. Residues: CASSSERGTEAFF.

The gene calls are TRBV2 and TRBJ1-1; D possibly corresponds to TRBD1 (6 bases). V was shortened by 10 bases and J by 1 base, with 10 bases between the two germline ends. This CDR3 is 12 amino acids long. Germline values: CDR1 SNHLY, CDR2 FYNNEI. The CDR3 coding sequence is TGTGCCAACGGACAGCCGAACACTGAAGCTTTCTTT. The encoded protein is CANGQPNTEAFF. Drawing the rest from reference TRBV2 and TRBJ1-1, the complete variable domain is EPEVTQTPSHQVTQMGQEVILRCVPISNHLYFYWYRQILGQKVEFLVSFYNNEISEKSEIFDDQFSVERPDGSNFTLKIRSTKLEDSAMYFCANGQPNTEAFFGQGTRLTVV.

This rearrangement joins TRBV5-1 to TRBJ1-2, with 7 nucleotides matching TRBD1. The CDR3 is 13 amino acids. Per germline, CDR1 SGHRS and CDR2 YFSETQ. V was pared by 4 bases and J by 6 bases, with 6 bases of the junction left unmatched. In DNA form, the CDR3 reads TGCGCCAGCAGCATTACACAGGGGAATGGCTACACCTTC. Residues: CASSITQGNGYTF.

The chain links TRBV19 to TRBJ1-5, with TRBD1 identical over 8 bases. The V gene's germline CDR1 is LNHDA and CDR2 SQIVND (reference sequence). Trimming took 10 bases from V and 6 from J; bases not matched to a gene: 11. This CDR3 contains 14 residues. The CDR3 bases are TGTGCCACCGAGTTTCAGGGGGCATTTCAGCCCCAGCATTTT. This encodes CATEFQGAFQPQHF.

The rearrangement joins TRBV6-5 to TRBJ2-1, with TRBD1 identical over 12 bases. This CDR3 contains 15 residues. J was trimmed by 12 bases and V by 0 bases; bases with no gene match: 6. CDR1 is MNHEY, CDR2 SVGAGI, per germline. The CDR3 DNA reads as TGTGCCAGCAGTTACTCCGGGACAGGGGGCTTTGGGCAGTTCTTC. This encodes CASSYSGTGGFGQFF.

The rearrangement uses TRBV4-3 and TRBJ1-3, with TRBD1 as a possible D gene (6 bases). This CDR3 is 15 amino acids long. Germline V gene lookup returns CDR1 LGHNA and CDR2 YSLEER. V was shortened by 4 bases and J by 0 bases, with 10 bases between the two germline ends. In DNA, the CDR3 is TGCGCCAGCAGCCTGACAGGAAACTCTGGAAACACCATATATTTT. Translation: CASSLTGNSGNTIYF.

This chain uses TRBV7-9 with TRBJ1-5; maybe TRBD1 (6 bases). V was trimmed by 1 base and J by 3 bases, leaving 19 bases between them. CDR1 is SEHNR and CDR2 is FQNEAQ in the germline V gene (reference sequence). The length of the CDR3 is 18 residues. The CDR3 reads CASSLVPSGRGLNQPQHF. CDR3 DNA sequence: TGTGCCAGCAGCTTAGTCCCCTCCGGCAGGGGCCTCAATCAGCCCCAGCATTTT.

CDR3 DNA sequence: TGTGCCAGCAGGCGGGACGCCAACTATGGCTACACCTTC. This translates into CASRRDANYGYTF. V is TRBV6-1 and J is TRBJ1-2, with a possible D match to TRBD1 (5 bases). Germline CDR1 and CDR2: MNHNS and SASEGT. The CDR3 is made up of 13 amino acids. Trimming took 6 bases from V and 2 from J, leaving 10 bases between them.

J is TRBJ2-2 and V is TRBV4-1; D possibly corresponds to TRBD1 (5 bases). Germline CDR1 MGHRA, CDR2 YSYEKL. This CDR3 is built from 14 residues. Trimming removed 4 bases from V and 7 bases from J, with 13 bases in between. The CDR3 here is CASSRPQGFGELFF. The CDR3 DNA reads as TGCGCCAGCAGCCGCCCGCAGGGATTCGGGGAGCTGTTTTTT.

The CDR3, as DNA: TGTGCCAGCAGAAAGACAGCCGACAATGAGCAGTTCTTC. It is translated as CASRKTADNEQFF. This chain connects TRBV6-5 to TRBJ2-1; TRBD1 is a possible D gene (5 bases). V was cut by 6 bases and J by 5 bases, with 11 bases left in between. The CDR3 loop spans 13 amino acids. Germline lookup yields CDR1 MNHEY and CDR2 SVGAGI.

V usage is TRBV7-9 and J usage is TRBJ1-1; possible D gene TRBD1, 6 bases. The V and J ends lost 5 bases and 8 bases respectively, with 15 bases between them. The CDR3 is 13 residues long. The germline V gene has CDR1 SEHNR and CDR2 FQNEAQ (reference sequence). The CDR3 here is CASSVLPQGEAFF. CDR3 DNA sequence: TGTGCCAGCAGCGTATTGCCTCAGGGGGAAGCTTTCTTT.

V usage is TRBV5-1 and J usage is TRBJ2-6; TRBD1 agrees at 7 bases. The CDR3 is 15 residues long. Germline V gives CDR1 SGHRS, CDR2 YFSETQ. The trim removed 4 bases at V and 4 bases at J, leaving 5 bases unmatched. The CDR3 bases are TGCGCCAGCAGCCGTGACAGGGCAGGGGCCAACGTCCTGACTTTC. Translation: CASSRDRAGANVLTF.

This chain joins TRBV7-2 and TRBJ1-2; 7 bases map to TRBD1. The germline V gene has CDR1 SGHTA and CDR2 FQGNSA. V was pared by 5 bases and J by 8 bases, with 8 bases of the junction left unmatched. The CDR3 has 13 residues. Here the CDR3 DNA reads TGTGCCAGCAGCCCGGACAGGATCAACGGCTACACCTTC. This translates into CASSPDRINGYTF.

This chain joins TRBV6-1 and TRBJ1-1, with a tentative D call TRBD1 (5 bases). The V gene lost 5 bases and the J gene lost 5 bases, with 9 bases spanning the gap. CDR1 and CDR2 (germline): MNHNS, SASEGT. The CDR3 extends over 12 amino acids. CDR3 region: CASSSRVTEAFF. The CDR3 bases are TGTGCCAGCAGTTCCAGGGTAACTGAAGCTTTCTTT.

CDR3 DNA: TGCGCCAGCAGCTTGATAAGCGGGGGGGCAACCGATACGCAGTATTTT. This sequence encodes CASSLISGGATDTQYF. The chain employs TRBV5-1 and TRBJ2-3, with 10 bases fitting TRBD2. The V and J ends lost 1 base and 6 bases, in that order; junction bases with no gene match: 8. CDR1 is SGHRS, CDR2 YFSETQ, per germline. This CDR3 region has 16 residues.

This clone was found a few times. The chain carries TRBV11-3 and TRBJ1-1, with 7 bases matching TRBD1. V trimming: 1 base; J trimming: 1 base; junction bases outside the gene matches: 6. The germline V gene encodes CDR1 SGHNT and CDR2 YENEEA. The CDR3 is made up of 16 amino acids. This CDR3 reads CASSLGPGQPNTEAFF. As DNA, the CDR3 is TGTGCCAGCAGCTTAGGGCCGGGACAGCCGAACACTGAAGCTTTCTTT.